This T cell receptor (beta chain) comes out of a study of PD-L1 blockade in urothelial cancer. Background on the study: Patients' atezolizumab regimen, 1,200 mg intravenously every 3 weeks, began around 2014. Analyses used blood from 3 weeks (second dose) and 6 weeks after treatment start. Prior chemotherapy ranged from 0 to 3 regimens per patient. Study-wide results and caveats: Better survival was predicted by below-median pretreatment blood TCR clonality.

Only in-frame clones appear in the TCRdb table, and some are missing; sequencing was by immunoSEQ multiplex PCR. Among 95,000 or so clones, about nine tenths were seen once, and the ten largest hold about 2%. A word on this clone: Its specificity is not known.

V lost 7 bases to trimming and J lost 7 bases, with 13 bases between them. Germline assignment: CDR1 SNHLY and CDR2 FYNNEI. The length of the CDR3 is 13 residues. This sample's time point: pretreatment peripheral blood. This clonotype was obtained from a man aged 55-75 years with urothelial cancer. This chain uses TRBV2 with TRBJ2-2; tentatively, D is TRBD2 (6 bases). The material was PBMCs, obtained around atezolizumab (anti-PD-L1) treatment. CDR3 DNA sequence: TGTGCCAGCAAGGAGCGGGCTCGCGGGGAGCTGTTTTTT. Its translation: CASKERARGELFF. The full variable domain, in which reference TRBV2 and TRBJ2-2 provide the parts outside the CDR3, is EPEVTQTPSHQVTQMGQEVILRCVPISNHLYFYWYRQILGQKVEFLVSFYNNEISEKSEIFDDQFSVERPDGSNFTLKIRSTKLEDSAMYFCASKERARGELFFGEGSRLTVL.